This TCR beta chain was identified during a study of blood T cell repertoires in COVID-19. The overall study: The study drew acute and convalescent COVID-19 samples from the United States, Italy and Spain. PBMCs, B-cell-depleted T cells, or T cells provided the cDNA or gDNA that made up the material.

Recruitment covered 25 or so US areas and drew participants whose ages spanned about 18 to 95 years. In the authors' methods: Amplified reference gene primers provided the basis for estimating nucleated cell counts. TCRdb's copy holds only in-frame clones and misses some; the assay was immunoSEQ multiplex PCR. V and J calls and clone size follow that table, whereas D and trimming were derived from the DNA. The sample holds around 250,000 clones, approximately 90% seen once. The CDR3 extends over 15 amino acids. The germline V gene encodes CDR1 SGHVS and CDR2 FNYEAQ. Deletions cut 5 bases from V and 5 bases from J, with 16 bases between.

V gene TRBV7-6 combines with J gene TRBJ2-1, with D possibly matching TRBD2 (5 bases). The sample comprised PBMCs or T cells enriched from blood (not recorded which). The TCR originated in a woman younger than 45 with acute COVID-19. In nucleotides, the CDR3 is TGTGCCAGCAGCCCGATGGTAAGCGGTAACAATGAGCAGTTCTTC. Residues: CASSPMVSGNNEQFF.